The T cell receptor (beta chain) described here comes from a study of CD8 T cells in ankylosing spondylitis. The ends were cut back, 7 bases at V and 4 bases at J, with 11 bases in the middle. Germline CDR1 reads SNHLY; CDR2 reads FYNNEI. The CDR3 runs to 12 residues. Study results and caveats: A motif in TCR beta, a set of roughly eight highly homologous variants, appeared characteristic of ankylosing spondylitis blood.

TCRdb used MiXCR to reprocess the 5' RACE reads, holding one entry per CDR3 protein. The sample lists around 450,000 distinct CDR3 sequences; roughly 27% were seen once. In regard to this clonotype: Its antigen is not known.

The receptor's source is a male donor with ankylosing spondylitis. The chain uses TRBV2 and TRBJ2-7, with a weak D call TRBD1 (6 bases). What was sequenced was blood, either unsorted or a sorted T cell fraction (not recorded which). CDR3 nucleotide sequence: TGTGCCAGCAAACCGGACAGTTACGAGCAGTACTTC. Its translation: CASKPDSYEQYF.